This is a list of T cell receptor beta chains from one sample in a study of T-cell memory formation after mild COVID-19. TCRdb itself ran the 5' RACE reads through MiXCR, one entry per CDR3 protein. The sample includes approximately 300,000 distinct CDR3 sequences, roughly a fifth seen only once; the top ten take roughly 21%. The sequenced material came from PBMCs or a T cell subset sorted from them (not recorded which). These TCRs come from a man younger than 30 who had mild COVID-19 (a few samples of this study predate the infection). Cell type and time point are not known. CDR3s include the opening cysteine and the closing phenylalanine or tryptophan. D genes are given only for firm matches. Only part of the rows carry a size: once, few, many, or a class if the clone is expanded.

clone_size	v_call	j_call	d_call	cdr3_aa	cdr3_nt
.	TRBV28	TRBJ1-2	.	CASSWTAETDGYTF	TGTGCCAGCAGTTGGACAGCCGAGACTGATGGCTACACCTTC
.	TRBV6-5	TRBJ2-2	TRBD2	CASSPGGAVNANTGELFF	TGTGCCAGCAGTCCCGGGGGGGCTGTAAACGCGAACACCGGGGAGCTGTTTTTT
.	TRBV11-2	TRBJ2-3	.	CASSTVDGRITDTQYF	TGTGCCAGCAGCACCGTCGATGGAAGGATTACAGATACGCAGTATTTT
few	TRBV5-6	TRBJ1-4	TRBD1	CASSQDPTGEATNEKLFF	TGTGCCAGCAGCCAAGATCCGACAGGGGAGGCCACTAATGAAAAACTGTTTTTT
.	TRBV6-5	TRBJ1-2	.	CASSYDSFDYTF	TGTGCCAGCAGTTACGACTCCTTTGACTACACCTTC
.	TRBV7-6	TRBJ2-1	TRBD2	CASSFGTSPNEQFF	TGTGCCAGCAGCTTCGGGACTAGCCCCAATGAGCAGTTCTTC
.	TRBV15	TRBJ2-3	.	CATSAPDVPTDTQYF	TGTGCCACCAGCGCCCCGGACGTACCCACAGATACGCAGTATTTT
few	TRBV4-2	TRBJ1-4	.	CASSQGTENEKLFF	TGTGCCAGCAGCCAAGGGACAGAGAATGAAAAACTGTTTTTT
few	TRBV4-2	TRBJ2-3	.	CASSQDITDTQYF	TGTGCCAGCAGCCAAGATATCACAGATACGCAGTATTTT
.	TRBV7-8	TRBJ2-5	TRBD2	CASRSGRADETQYF	TGTGCCAGCAGATCTGGGAGGGCAGACGAGACCCAGTACTTC
few	TRBV10-1	TRBJ2-7	.	CASSGGSDVAEQYF	TGCGCCAGCAGTGGAGGCTCGGACGTCGCCGAGCAGTACTTC
few	TRBV10-3	TRBJ2-7	.	CAISGDINSYEQYF	TGTGCCATCAGTGGGGACATCAACTCCTACGAGCAGTACTTC
few	TRBV5-1	TRBJ1-1	.	CASSSNGAYTEAFF	TGCGCCAGCAGCTCGAACGGGGCCTACACTGAAGCTTTCTTT
.	TRBV10-3	TRBJ2-1	TRBD2	CAIKDSGGAGNEQFF	TGTGCCATCAAAGATAGCGGGGGGGCTGGCAATGAGCAGTTCTTC
few	TRBV7-9	TRBJ2-5	TRBD2	CASRAGGEGPQETQYF	TGTGCCAGCCGCGCGGGGGGGGAGGGCCCCCAAGAGACCCAGTACTTC
.	TRBV10-3	TRBJ2-3	TRBD2	CATQAGGSTSTDTQYF	TGTGCCACCCAAGCGGGGGGCTCCACTAGCACAGATACGCAGTATTTT
.	TRBV7-2	TRBJ2-3	TRBD2	CASSFVAGRPVSRDTQYF	TGTGCCAGCAGCTTCGTAGCGGGGAGGCCCGTTTCCAGAGATACGCAGTATTTT
few	TRBV28	TRBJ2-7	TRBD2	CASIGTSGGVFYEQYF	TGTGCTTCGATAGGGACTAGCGGGGGGGTCTTTTACGAGCAGTACTTC
few	TRBV27	TRBJ2-5	TRBD1	CASSGRQGRETQYF	TGTGCCAGCAGCGGAAGACAGGGAAGAGAGACCCAGTACTTC
.	TRBV5-8	TRBJ1-2	.	CASSLQDPYGYTF	TGTGCCAGCAGCTTGCAGGATCCCTATGGCTACACCTTC
few	TRBV4-1	TRBJ2-3	.	CASSQVYTDTQYF	TGCGCCAGCAGCCAAGTCTACACAGATACGCAGTATTTT
few	TRBV20-1	TRBJ1-1	TRBD1	CSARLPSGTGVFTEAFF	TGCAGTGCTAGACTCCCTAGTGGTACAGGGGTCTTCACTGAAGCTTTCTTT
.	TRBV6-5	TRBJ2-7	.	CASRPLSLRAYEQYF	TGTGCCAGCCGGCCCCTATCCCTCCGAGCTTACGAGCAGTACTTC
.	TRBV20-1	TRBJ1-5	.	CSAQDSNQPQHF	TGCAGTGCCCAAGATAGCAATCAGCCCCAGCATTTT
.	TRBV4-2	TRBJ2-5	TRBD2	CASSQERTSGQETQYF	TGTGCCAGCAGCCAAGAGCGGACTAGCGGTCAAGAGACCCAGTACTTC
few	TRBV12-3/TRBV12-4	TRBJ2-5	.	CASSPRQGQETQYF	TGTGCCAGCAGTCCCCGGCAGGGCCAAGAGACCCAGTACTTC
.	TRBV11-2	TRBJ1-1	.	CASSATQGHGTEAFF	TGTGCCAGCAGCGCAACACAGGGTCACGGCACTGAAGCTTTCTTT
few	TRBV6-5	TRBJ1-2	.	CASSPFEDYYGYTF	TGTGCCAGCAGCCCCTTCGAGGATTACTATGGCTACACCTTC
many	TRBV21-1	TRBJ2-5	.	CASSKEYRGQGSQETQYF	TGTGCCAGCAGCAAAGAGTATAGAGGACAGGGATCCCAAGAGACCCAGTACTTC
few	TRBV20-1	TRBJ2-5	.	CTREGEETQYF	TGCACTCGCGAGGGGGAAGAGACCCAGTACTTC
many	TRBV10-3	TRBJ2-3	.	CAIRERDTQYF	TGTGCCATCAGGGAGAGGGATACGCAGTATTTT
.	TRBV5-1	TRBJ1-1	.	CASSVGEEGGTEAFF	TGCGCCAGCAGCGTGGGGGAGGAGGGCGGCACTGAAGCTTTCTTT
few	TRBV27	TRBJ1-6	.	CASSYVSRYSPLHF	TGTGCCAGCAGTTACGTGTCTCGGTATTCACCCCTCCACTTT
many	TRBV11-2	TRBJ1-2	.	CASSFNRSYGYTF	TGTGCCAGCAGCTTTAACAGGAGCTATGGCTACACCTTC
few	TRBV2	TRBJ2-5	.	CASSGFLSETQYF	TGTGCCAGCAGTGGGTTTCTCTCAGAGACCCAGTACTTC
.	TRBV5-5	TRBJ2-2	TRBD2	CASTVSGGNTGELFF	TGTGCCAGCACCGTAAGCGGGGGTAACACCGGGGAGCTGTTTTTT
.	TRBV6-2/TRBV6-3	TRBJ2-5	.	CASSARETQYF	TGTGCCAGCTCCGCCAGGGAGACCCAGTACTTC
.	TRBV9	TRBJ1-5	TRBD1	CASRDYRGCSNQPQHF	TGTGCCAGCAGAGACTACAGGGGCTGTAGCAATCAGCCCCAGCATTTT
.	TRBV7-9	TRBJ1-5	.	CASSPGWANQPQHF	TGTGCCAGCAGCCCTGGCTGGGCGAATCAGCCCCAGCATTTT
.	TRBV12-3/TRBV12-4	TRBJ1-3	.	CASSRDGASGNTIYF	TGTGCCAGCAGTAGGGACGGGGCCTCTGGAAACACCATATATTTT
many	TRBV18	TRBJ2-2	.	CASSPLAGNTGELFF	TGTGCCAGCTCACCACTGGCCGGAAACACCGGGGAGCTGTTTTTT
.	TRBV4-2	TRBJ1-1	TRBD1	CASSPRTGRELTEAFF	TGTGCCAGCAGCCCACGGACAGGGAGGGAACTTACTGAAGCTTTCTTT
few	TRBV7-8	TRBJ2-5	.	CASSSEFDQYF	TGTGCCAGCAGCTCCGAATTCGACCAGTACTTC
few	TRBV6-6	TRBJ1-2	TRBD1	CASSLDRAYGYTF	TGTGCCAGCAGTTTGGACAGGGCCTATGGCTACACCTTC
.	TRBV9	TRBJ2-2	.	CASSGGGGELFF	TGTGCCAGCAGTGGGGGTGGCGGGGAGCTGTTTTTT
.	TRBV20-1	TRBJ1-1	TRBD1	CSARRVGGDTEAFF	TGCAGTGCTAGAAGGGTAGGGGGCGACACTGAAGCTTTCTTT
few	TRBV12-3/TRBV12-4	TRBJ1-5	TRBD1	CASSLSPGGNQPQHF	TGTGCCAGCAGTTTATCGCCAGGGGGGAATCAGCCCCAGCATTTT
.	TRBV7-8	TRBJ2-1	TRBD2	CASSNLGVAGVNEQFF	TGTGCCAGCAGCAACTTGGGAGTAGCGGGGGTGAATGAGCAGTTCTTC
few	TRBV7-9	TRBJ1-1	.	CASSWTEVNTEAFF	TGTGCCAGCAGCTGGACCGAGGTGAACACTGAAGCTTTCTTT
.	TRBV4-3	TRBJ2-3	TRBD2	CASSQDLAGALADTQYF	TGCGCCAGCAGCCAAGATTTAGCGGGGGCCCTCGCAGATACGCAGTATTTT
few	TRBV5-1	TRBJ1-6	TRBD1	CASNHGTGRSPLHF	TGCGCCAGCAATCACGGGACAGGGAGATCACCCCTCCACTTT
few	TRBV4-1	TRBJ2-1	.	CASSQGRAGSVVEQFF	TGCGCCAGCAGCCAAGGTAGGGCAGGGAGTGTAGTTGAGCAGTTCTTC
.	TRBV12-3/TRBV12-4	TRBJ2-1	TRBD2	CASRPLAGGGNEQFF	TGTGCCAGCAGACCTCTAGCGGGGGGTGGTAATGAGCAGTTCTTC
.	TRBV27	TRBJ2-1	.	CASSRGSTINEQFF	TGTGCCAGCAGTCGAGGTAGCACGATCAATGAGCAGTTCTTC
few	TRBV20-1	TRBJ1-2	.	CSARVGRQANYGYTF	TGCAGTGCTAGAGTCGGGAGGCAGGCTAACTATGGCTACACCTTC
few	TRBV9	TRBJ2-6	.	CASSVGQHSGANVLTF	TGTGCCAGCAGCGTAGGGCAGCACTCCGGGGCCAACGTCCTGACTTTC
many	TRBV6-2/TRBV6-3	TRBJ2-2	.	CASSYSDSNTGELFF	TGTGCCAGCAGTTACTCGGACTCGAACACCGGGGAGCTGTTTTTT
few	TRBV4-1	TRBJ1-1	.	CASSQMGTGEAFF	TGCGCCAGCAGCCAAATGGGCACAGGTGAAGCTTTCTTT